What follows describes a single T cell receptor (beta chain). Its specificity is unknown. Germline V gene sequence: CDR1 SGHDT, CDR2 YYEEEE. Trimming cost V 4 bases and J 0 bases, with 5 bases left between them. The CDR3 loop spans 13 amino acids. The data stem from a study of vaccination and CD4 T cells after COVID-19. Study-level findings and limits: No early post-infection timepoints were studied, and convalescent patients studied were relatively few.

Cultured CD4+ T cell DNA underwent sequencing with the Oncomine TCR Beta short-read assay. TCRdb used MiXCR to reprocess the PCR reads, holding one entry per CDR3 protein. Of about 18,000 distinct CDR3 sequences in the sample, roughly 60% were seen once. Treatment reported: approximately 10-day PBMC culture with coronavirus spike peptide pools or control peptides (ViraFEST assay). Source: CD4+ T cells from blood, cultured in vitro, taken after SARS-CoV-2 vaccination. This receptor was identified in a human donor who had recovered from COVID-19. The chain carries TRBV5-6 and TRBJ1-3; D is unclear. The CDR3 loop is CASSGYSGNTIYF. CDR3 bases: TGTGCCAGCAGCGGATACTCTGGAAACACCATATATTTT.